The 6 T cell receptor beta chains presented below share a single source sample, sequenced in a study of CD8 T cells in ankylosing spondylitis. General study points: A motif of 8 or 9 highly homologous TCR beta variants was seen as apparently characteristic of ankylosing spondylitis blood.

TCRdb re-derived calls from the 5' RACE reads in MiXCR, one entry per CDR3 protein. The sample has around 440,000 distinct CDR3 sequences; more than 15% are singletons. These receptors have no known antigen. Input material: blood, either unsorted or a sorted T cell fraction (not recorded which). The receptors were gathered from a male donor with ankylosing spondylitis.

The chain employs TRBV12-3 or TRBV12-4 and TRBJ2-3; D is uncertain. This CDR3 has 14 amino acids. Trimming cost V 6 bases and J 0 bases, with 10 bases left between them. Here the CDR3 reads CASSHSRSTDTQYF. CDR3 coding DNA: TGTGCCAGCAGCCATTCTCGCAGCACAGATACGCAGTATTTT.

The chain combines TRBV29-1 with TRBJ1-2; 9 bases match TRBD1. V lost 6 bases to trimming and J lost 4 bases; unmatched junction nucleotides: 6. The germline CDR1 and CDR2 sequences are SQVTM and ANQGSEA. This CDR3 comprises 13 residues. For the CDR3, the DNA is TGCAGCGTCTCACAGGGGGCGTTCTATGGCTACACCTTC. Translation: CSVSQGAFYGYTF.

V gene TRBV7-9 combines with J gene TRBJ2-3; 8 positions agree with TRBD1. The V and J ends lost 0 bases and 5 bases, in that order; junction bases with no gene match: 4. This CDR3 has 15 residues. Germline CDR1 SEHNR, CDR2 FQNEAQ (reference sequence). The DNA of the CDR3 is TGTGCCAGCAGCTTAGCGAGGACAGGGAAAGATACGCAGTATTTT. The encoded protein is CASSLARTGKDTQYF.

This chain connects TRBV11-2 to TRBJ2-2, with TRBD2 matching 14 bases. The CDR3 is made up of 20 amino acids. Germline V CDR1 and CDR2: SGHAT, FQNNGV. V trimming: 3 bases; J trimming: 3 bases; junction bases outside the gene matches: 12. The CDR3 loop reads CASSFLPQGLAGEDTGELFF. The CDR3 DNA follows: TGTGCCAGCAGCTTTCTCCCCCAGGGACTAGCGGGAGAGGACACCGGGGAGCTGTTTTTT. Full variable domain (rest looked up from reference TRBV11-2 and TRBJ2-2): EAGVAQSPRYKIIEKRQSVAFWCNPISGHATLYWYQQILGQGPKLLIQFQNNGVVDDSQLPKDRFSAERLKGVDSTLKIQPAKLEDSAVYLCASSFLPQGLAGEDTGELFFGEGSRLTVL.

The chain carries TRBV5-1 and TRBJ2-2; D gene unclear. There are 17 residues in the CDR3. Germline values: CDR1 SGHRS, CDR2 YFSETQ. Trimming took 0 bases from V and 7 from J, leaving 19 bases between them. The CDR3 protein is CASSLVAWAGSVGELFF. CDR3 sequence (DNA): TGCGCCAGCAGCTTGGTGGCTTGGGCAGGATCGGTCGGGGAGCTGTTTTTT.

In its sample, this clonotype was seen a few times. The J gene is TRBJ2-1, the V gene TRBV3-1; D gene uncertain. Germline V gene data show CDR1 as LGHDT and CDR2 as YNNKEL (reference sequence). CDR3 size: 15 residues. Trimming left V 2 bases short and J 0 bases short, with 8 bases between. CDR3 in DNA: TGTGCCAGCAGCCAATCCCGTGGCTCCTACAATGAGCAGTTCTTC. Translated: CASSQSRGSYNEQFF.